The 30 T cell receptor beta chains listed next were all sequenced from one sample in a study of blood T cells in healthy people across ages. A second 7 to 11 cycle PCR used barcoded and J-beta primers. MiXCR was run by TCRdb on the 5' RACE reads, yielding one entry per CDR3 protein. The sample has under 750,000 distinct CDR3 sequences, under 55% seen once. The specimen sequenced was blood. All receptors come from a man older than 75 in good health.

The chain links TRBV2 to TRBJ2-1; D gene ambiguous. In germline, CDR1 is SNHLY, CDR2 FYNNEI. V was clipped by 3 bases and J by 3 bases, with 9 bases between them. The CDR3 contains 14 residues. The CDR3 region has the DNA TGTGCCAGCAGTGACTCGCGGAGCTACAATGAGCAGTTCTTC. It encodes CASSDSRSYNEQFF.

The chain joins TRBV12-3 or TRBV12-4 to TRBJ1-4, with no clear D. Trimming took off 3 bases at V and 3 bases at J, with 8 bases between the two ends. The CDR3 spans 14 residues. CDR3 nucleotide sequence: TGTGCCAGCAGTTTCTCCAGACCTAATGAAAAACTGTTTTTT. Encoded protein: CASSFSRPNEKLFF.

This clonotype was seen a handful of times. The rearrangement joins TRBV7-9 to TRBJ2-7, with 8 bases matching TRBD2. The CDR3 spans 14 residues. From germline, CDR1 is SEHNR and CDR2 FQNEAQ (reference sequence). The J segment lost 2 bases and the V segment lost 3 bases, leaving 3 bases of the junction unmatched. CDR3 region: CASSFGGVPYEQYF. DNA for the CDR3: TGTGCCAGCAGCTTCGGGGGGGTTCCCTACGAGCAGTACTTC. The variable domain in full, completed from reference TRBV7-9 and TRBJ2-7, reads DTGVSQNPRHKITKRGQNVTFRCDPISEHNRLYWYRQTLGQGPEFLTYFQNEAQLEKSRLLSDRFSAERPKGSFSTLEIQRTEQGDSAMYLCASSFGGVPYEQYFGPGTRLTVT.

The CDR3, as DNA: TGTGCCAGCAGTCGGACGGGACTCCCGTACAACGAGCAGTACTTC. This gives the protein CASSRTGLPYNEQYF. The chain recombines TRBV6-6 with TRBJ2-1, with D maybe TRBD2 (6 bases). The DNA end is a closer match to TRBJ2-7, so the J assignment may be wrong. The CDR3 length is 15 residues. Germline V lookup: CDR1 MNHNY, CDR2 SVGAGI (reference sequence).

This chain connects TRBV4-3 to TRBJ1-4; 10 positions match TRBD1. The CDR3 runs to 14 residues. Germline-derived CDR1 and CDR2 are LGHNA and YSLEER. V shed 3 bases, J shed 6 bases, and the junction held 1 base outside the gene matches. The CDR3 nucleotides are TGCGCCAGCAGCCAGGGACAGGGGTATGAAAAACTGTTTTTT. Translating gives CASSQGQGYEKLFF.

The genes are TRBV5-1 and TRBJ2-1, with TRBD2 matching over 10 bases. V shed 0 bases and J 2 bases; nucleotides not matched to a gene: 5. Looked up from germline, CDR1 is SGHRS and CDR2 is YFSETQ. The CDR3 has 17 residues. The CDR3 reads CASSLDGLAATYNEQFF. The CDR3 DNA reads as TGCGCCAGCAGCTTGGACGGACTAGCGGCCACCTACAATGAGCAGTTCTTC.

The chain employs TRBV5-1 and TRBJ2-1; 7 bases fit TRBD2. Germline CDR1 SGHRS, CDR2 YFSETQ. V trimming: 3 bases; J trimming: 10 bases; junction bases outside the gene matches: 10. The CDR3 contains 14 residues. Here the CDR3 reads CASSSFAGESEQFF. The CDR3 DNA is TGCGCCAGCAGCTCATTCGCGGGGGAAAGCGAGCAGTTCTTC.

This clonotype was detected a few times. The chain has TRBV20-1 and TRBJ2-3; D is ambiguous. Germline CDR1 reads DFQATT; CDR2 reads SNEGSKA (reference sequence). The CDR3 is made up of 14 amino acids. V was trimmed by 3 bases and J by 6 bases, leaving 16 bases between them. The CDR3 coding sequence is TGCAGTGCTAGTGACGGGTTGGTCCTGGATACGCAGTATTTT. Its translation: CSASDGLVLDTQYF.

The rearrangement links TRBV7-2 to TRBJ1-6; TRBD1 might be the D (6 bases). This CDR3 contains 16 residues. CDR1 and CDR2 (germline): SGHTA, FQGNSA. Trimming stripped 5 bases from V and 4 bases from J, with 15 bases between. The CDR3 spells CASSRRQVGYNSPLHF. Here the CDR3 DNA reads TGTGCCAGCAGCCGACGACAGGTCGGGTATAATTCACCCCTCCACTTT.

This clonotype occurred many times. The V and J genes are TRBV7-2 and TRBJ2-5; possible D gene TRBD1, 5 bases. Near its end, the DNA agrees better with TRBJ2-7, so the J call may be wrong. There are 13 residues in the CDR3. Germline V gene sequence: CDR1 SGHTA, CDR2 FQGNSA. The CDR3 DNA sequence: TGTGCCAGCAGCCCCCAGGGATTAGACGAGCAGTACTTC. Translating it yields CASSPQGLDEQYF.

This sequence joins TRBV21-1 and TRBJ1-2; the D segment call TRBD1 is taken from the table without a DNA check. TRBV21-1 is flagged as a pseudogene. The CDR3 consists of 13 residues. The CDR3, as DNA: TGTGCCAGCCCCAAGGCGGGGGGGCATGGCTACACCTTC. It specifies CASPKAGGHGYTF.

J is TRBJ1-2 and V is TRBV11-2; D ambiguous. The CDR3 contains 13 residues. Trimming took off 1 base at V and 6 bases at J, with 9 bases between the two ends. The germline V gene encodes CDR1 SGHAT and CDR2 FQNNGV. Here the CDR3 DNA reads TGTGCCAGCAGCTTAGGCCGAGTGCATGGCTACACCTTC. Translated: CASSLGRVHGYTF.

The table lists this clonotype with many counts. The junction departs from germline at one end; a sequencing error may be responsible. The chain uses TRBV5-1 and TRBJ2-5, with 8 bases identical to TRBD1. Germline CDR1 is SGHRS and CDR2 is YFSETQ. There are 14 residues in the CDR3. The CDR3 DNA sequence: TGTGCCAGCAGCTTAACAGGGGGCCAAGAGACCCAGTACTTC. This gives the protein CASSLTGGQETQYF.

This chain links TRBV4-2 with TRBJ2-6; no definite D call. V lost 0 bases and J lost 0, with 12 bases in between. The CDR3 is 18 amino acids. Germline CDR1 and CDR2: LGHNA and YNFKEQ. The CDR3 here is CASSQETVSSSGANVLTF. The CDR3, as DNA: TGTGCCAGCAGCCAAGAAACGGTTTCGAGCTCTGGGGCCAACGTCCTGACTTTC.

The chain couples TRBV18 to TRBJ1-2; D is uncertain. Per germline, CDR1 KGHSH and CDR2 LQKENI. V was clipped by 0 bases and J by 4 bases, with 9 bases between them. The CDR3 spans 14 residues. The CDR3 here is CASSPPVQIYGYTF. The CDR3 coding sequence is TGTGCCAGCTCACCACCGGTACAGATCTATGGCTACACCTTC.

This clonotype was seen a handful of times. The V and J genes are TRBV7-8 and TRBJ2-3, with 14 bases identical to TRBD2. The J segment lost 9 bases and the V segment lost 3 bases, leaving 5 bases of the junction unmatched. This CDR3 contains 15 residues. The germline V gene has CDR1 SGHVS and CDR2 FQNEAQ. The CDR3 region has the DNA TGTGCCAGCAGCTTGACTAGCGGGGGGGCCCGGACGCAGTATTTT. Translating gives CASSLTSGGARTQYF. The entire variable domain, with the rest obtained from reference TRBV7-8 and TRBJ2-3, is as follows: GAGVSQSPRYKVAKRGQDVALRCDPISGHVSLFWYQQALGQGPEFLTYFQNEAQLDKSGLPSDRFFAERPEGSVSTLKIQRTQQEDSAVYLCASSLTSGGARTQYFGPGTRLTVL.

This clonotype was picked up a small number of times. The V gene is TRBV3-1, the J gene TRBJ2-1; possibly TRBD1 for D (5 bases). V was clipped by 6 bases and J by 5 bases, with 14 bases between them. Looked up from germline, CDR1 is LGHDT and CDR2 is YNNKEL (reference sequence). The CDR3 runs to 14 residues. The DNA for the CDR3 is TGTGCCAGCAGTCGGACACCACCTGACAATGAGCAGTTCTTC. This translates into CASSRTPPDNEQFF.

This clonotype was counted only a few times. The chain recombines TRBV5-1 with TRBJ2-5; unclear D gene. V shed 4 bases and J shed 2 bases, with 12 bases lying between them. There are 14 residues in the CDR3. Germline V gene sequence: CDR1 SGHRS, CDR2 YFSETQ. CDR3 amino acids: CASSLNAAQETQYF. The DNA of the CDR3 is TGCGCCAGCAGCCTCAACGCCGCACAAGAGACCCAGTACTTC.

The rearrangement joins TRBV7-6 to TRBJ2-1; 10 positions agree with TRBD2. The V gene end was trimmed by 4 bases and the J gene end by 7 bases; junction bases not matched to a gene: 7. This CDR3 has 15 amino acids. In germline, CDR1 is SGHVS, CDR2 FNYEAQ. CDR3 sequence reads: CASSSVAGGVNEQFF. The CDR3, as DNA: TGTGCCAGCAGCTCTGTAGCGGGGGGCGTAAATGAGCAGTTCTTC.

Notes on this clonotype: An end of the junction differs from the germline gene, which may be a read error. The chain joins TRBV12-5 to TRBJ2-5; D call uncertain. Germline-derived CDR1 and CDR2 are LGHNT and FRNRAP. The CDR3 length is 12 residues. CDR3 nucleotide sequence: TGTGCCAGTGGTTCGGTAACGGAGACCCAGTACTTC. Its protein is CASGSVTETQYF.

J is TRBJ1-1 and V is TRBV13, with TRBD1 as a possible D gene (6 bases). CDR3 length: 14 residues. V was cut by 5 bases and J by 4 bases, with 14 bases left in between. Germline V CDR1 and CDR2: PRHDT, FYEKMQ (reference sequence). The CDR3 sequence: CASSTGNPGTEAFF. The CDR3 DNA reads as TGTGCCAGCAGCACAGGGAACCCCGGCACTGAAGCTTTCTTT.

This clonotype was recorded at least ten times. V gene TRBV6-5 combines with J gene TRBJ1-1, with TRBD1 matching 8 bases. V was pared by 7 bases and J by 7 bases, with 5 bases of the junction left unmatched. The CDR3 has 12 amino acids. The germline V gene has CDR1 MNHEY and CDR2 SVGAGI. CDR3 nucleotide sequence: TGTGCCAGCAAGGGACAGGACCGTGAAGCTTTCTTT. Amino acid sequence: CASKGQDREAFF.

The chain links TRBV12-3 or TRBV12-4 to TRBJ2-1; TRBD2 aligns across 8 bases. The CDR3 is 15 amino acids. J lost 10 bases, V lost 7 bases, and 15 bases had no gene match. CDR3 bases: TGTGCCAGCACCCAGGCGATAGCGGGGCCCGACGAGCAGTTCTTC. It is translated as CASTQAIAGPDEQFF.

V is TRBV2 and J is TRBJ2-7, with a weak D call TRBD1 (6 bases). Germline V gene lookup returns CDR1 SNHLY and CDR2 FYNNEI. V was cut by 4 bases and J by 3 bases, with 7 bases left in between. The CDR3 runs 12 residues. The chain's CDR3 is CASSGGHYEQYF. The CDR3 DNA sequence: TGTGCCAGCAGTGGGGGACACTACGAGCAGTACTTC.

This chain uses TRBV6-6 with TRBJ1-2; unclear D gene. V was cut by 5 bases and J by 4 bases, with 11 bases left in between. Germline V CDR1 and CDR2: MNHNY, SVGAGI (reference sequence). This CDR3 has 13 amino acids. The CDR3, as DNA: TGTGCCAGCAGTCTAGGACCGGGCTATGGCTACACCTTC. Translated, it gives CASSLGPGYGYTF.

As to this clonotype: This may come from a read error, since a much larger clone is one base off. The V and J genes are TRBV6-5 and TRBJ1-2; a weak D match, TRBD1 (6 bases). This CDR3 spans 12 amino acids. CDR1 MNHEY and CDR2 SVGAGI come from the germline V gene. V was cut by 7 bases and J by 6 bases, with 12 bases left in between. For the CDR3, the DNA is TGTGCCAGCAAAGAGGGGACAAATGGCTACACCTTC. This translates into CASKEGTNGYTF.

This clonotype came up once. The V and J genes are TRBV5-6 and TRBJ1-1, with D unclear. Germline CDR1 is SGHDT and CDR2 is YYEEEE. Trimming removed 4 bases from V and 7 bases from J, with 11 bases in between. The length of the CDR3 is 12 residues. CDR3 in DNA: TGTGCCAGCAGCCCCGCTTGGGGTGAAGCTTTCTTT. Amino acid sequence: CASSPAWGEAFF.

The chain has TRBV24-1 and TRBJ2-3, with D maybe TRBD2 (6 bases). There are 17 residues in the CDR3. Germline V lookup: CDR1 KGHDR, CDR2 SFDVKD. V lost 5 bases to trimming and J lost 0 bases, with 17 bases between them. Written as DNA, the CDR3 is TGTGCCACCAGTGCCCGCGGGAACCCCACTAGCACAGATACGCAGTATTTT. Its translation: CATSARGNPTSTDTQYF.

Concerning this clonotype: This may be a read error, as it is one base from a much larger clone. The chain couples TRBV6-5 to TRBJ2-1, with D perhaps TRBD1 (5 bases). The CDR3 loop spans 16 amino acids. Per germline, CDR1 MNHEY and CDR2 SVGAGI. The CDR3 nucleotides are TGTGCCAGCAGCCTAACAGGTGAATTCTCCTACAATGAGCAGGTCTTC. This sequence encodes CASSLTGEFSYNEQVF.

The CDR3 reads CASSQALVQGALGYTF. CDR3 bases: TGCGCCAGCAGCCAAGCCTTGGTCCAGGGGGCTCTGGGCTACACCTTC. The V call is TRBV4-1, the J call TRBJ1-2; 8 positions agree with TRBD1. CDR3 length: 16 residues. CDR1 MGHRA and CDR2 YSYEKL come from the germline V gene. J lost 8 bases, V lost 1 base, and 12 bases had no gene match.